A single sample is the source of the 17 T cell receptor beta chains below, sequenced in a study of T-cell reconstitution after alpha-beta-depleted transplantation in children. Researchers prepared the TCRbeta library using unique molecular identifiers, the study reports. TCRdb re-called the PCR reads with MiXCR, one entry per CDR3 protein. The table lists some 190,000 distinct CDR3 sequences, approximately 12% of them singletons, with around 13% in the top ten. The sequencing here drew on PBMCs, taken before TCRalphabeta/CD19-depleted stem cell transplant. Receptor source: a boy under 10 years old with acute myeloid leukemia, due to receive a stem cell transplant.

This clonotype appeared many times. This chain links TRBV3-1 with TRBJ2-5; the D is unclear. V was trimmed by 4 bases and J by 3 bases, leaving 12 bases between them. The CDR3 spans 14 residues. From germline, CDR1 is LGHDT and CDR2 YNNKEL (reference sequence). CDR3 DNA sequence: TGTGCCAGCAGCCCGAAGTTTGGTGAAGAGACCCAGTACTTC. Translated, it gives CASSPKFGEETQYF.

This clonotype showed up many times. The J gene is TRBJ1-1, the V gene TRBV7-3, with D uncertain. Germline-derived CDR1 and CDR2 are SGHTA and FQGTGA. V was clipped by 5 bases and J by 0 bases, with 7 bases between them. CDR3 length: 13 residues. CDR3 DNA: TGTGCCAGCAGCCTTACAGTGAACACTGAAGCTTTCTTT. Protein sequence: CASSLTVNTEAFF.

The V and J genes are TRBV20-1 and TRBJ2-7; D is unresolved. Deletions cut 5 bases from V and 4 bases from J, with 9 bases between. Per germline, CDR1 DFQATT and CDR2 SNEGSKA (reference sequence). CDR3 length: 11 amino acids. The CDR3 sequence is CSARRLYEQYF. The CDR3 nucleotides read TGCAGTGCTCGGCGATTATACGAGCAGTACTTC.

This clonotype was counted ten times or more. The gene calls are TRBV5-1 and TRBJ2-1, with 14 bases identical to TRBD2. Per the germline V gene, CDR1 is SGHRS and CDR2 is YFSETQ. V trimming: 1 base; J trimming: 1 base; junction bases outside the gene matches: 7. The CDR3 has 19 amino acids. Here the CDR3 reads CASSLSGLAGGMSYNEQFF. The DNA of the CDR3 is TGCGCCAGCAGCTTGAGCGGACTAGCGGGGGGTATGTCCTACAATGAGCAGTTCTTC.

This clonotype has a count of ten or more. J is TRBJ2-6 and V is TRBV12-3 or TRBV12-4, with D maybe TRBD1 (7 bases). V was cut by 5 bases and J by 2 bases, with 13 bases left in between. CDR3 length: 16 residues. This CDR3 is CASSLRGETGANVLTF. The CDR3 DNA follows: TGTGCCAGCAGTCTCAGGGGGGAAACTGGGGCCAACGTCCTGACTTTC.

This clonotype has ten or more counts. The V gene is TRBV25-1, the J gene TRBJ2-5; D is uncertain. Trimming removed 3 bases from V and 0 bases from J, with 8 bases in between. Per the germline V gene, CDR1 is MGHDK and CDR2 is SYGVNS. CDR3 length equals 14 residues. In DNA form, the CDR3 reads TGTGCCAGCAGTGAGGTAGATTACCAAGAGACCCAGTACTTC. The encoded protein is CASSEVDYQETQYF.

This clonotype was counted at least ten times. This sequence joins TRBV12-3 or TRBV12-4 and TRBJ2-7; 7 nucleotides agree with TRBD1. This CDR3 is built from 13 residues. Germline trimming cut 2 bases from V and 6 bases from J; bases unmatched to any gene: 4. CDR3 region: CASSLSRDSEQYF. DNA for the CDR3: TGTGCCAGCAGTTTATCTAGGGACAGCGAGCAGTACTTC.

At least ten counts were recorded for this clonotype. The CDR3 sequence: CATSRQGTTYNEQFF. The CDR3 DNA reads as TGTGCCACCAGCCGACAGGGGACGACCTACAATGAGCAGTTCTTC. The V gene is TRBV24-1, the J gene TRBJ2-1; TRBD1 aligns across 8 bases. This CDR3 is built from 15 residues. V shed 7 bases and J 2 bases; nucleotides not matched to a gene: 6. CDR1 and CDR2 (germline): KGHDR, SFDVKD.

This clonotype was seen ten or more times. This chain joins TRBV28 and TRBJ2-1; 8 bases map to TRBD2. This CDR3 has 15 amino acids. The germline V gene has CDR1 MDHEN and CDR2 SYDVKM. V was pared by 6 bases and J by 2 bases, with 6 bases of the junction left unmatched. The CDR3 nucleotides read TGTGCCAGCAGCCCTTTAGCGGGAACCTACAATGAGCAGTTCTTC. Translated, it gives CASSPLAGTYNEQFF.

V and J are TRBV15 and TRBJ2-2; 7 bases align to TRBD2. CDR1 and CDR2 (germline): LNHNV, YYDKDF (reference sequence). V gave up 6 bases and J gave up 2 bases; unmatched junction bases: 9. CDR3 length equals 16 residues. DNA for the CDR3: TGTGCCACCAGTCCTGGGGGGGGGAGTAACACCGGGGAGCTGTTTTTT. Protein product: CATSPGGGSNTGELFF.

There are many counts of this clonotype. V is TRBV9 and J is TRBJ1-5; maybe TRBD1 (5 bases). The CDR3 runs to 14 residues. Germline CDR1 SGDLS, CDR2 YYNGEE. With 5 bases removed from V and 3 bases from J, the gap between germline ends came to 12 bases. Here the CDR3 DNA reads TGTGCCAGCAGTCGTGGGGGTGACAATCAGCCCCAGCATTTT. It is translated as CASSRGGDNQPQHF.

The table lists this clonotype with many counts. DNA for the CDR3: TGTGCCAGCAGTAAACCTGGGGAGTTCTTC. Protein product: CASSKPGEFF. The chain joins TRBV2 to TRBJ2-1; no clear D. Germline CDR1 and CDR2: SNHLY and FYNNEI. The CDR3 has 10 residues. V dropped 5 bases and J dropped 14 bases, with 10 bases sitting between them.

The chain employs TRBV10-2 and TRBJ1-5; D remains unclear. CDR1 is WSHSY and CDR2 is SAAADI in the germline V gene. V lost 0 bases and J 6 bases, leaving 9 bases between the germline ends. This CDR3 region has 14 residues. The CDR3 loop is CASSESSGVQPQHF. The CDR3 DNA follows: TGCGCCAGCAGTGAGTCATCTGGGGTTCAGCCCCAGCATTTT.

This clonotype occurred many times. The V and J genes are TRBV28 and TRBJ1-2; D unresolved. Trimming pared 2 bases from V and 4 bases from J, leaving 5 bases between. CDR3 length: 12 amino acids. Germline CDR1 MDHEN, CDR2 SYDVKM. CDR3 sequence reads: CASSLRAYGYTF. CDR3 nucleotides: TGTGCCAGCAGTTTACGCGCCTATGGCTACACCTTC.

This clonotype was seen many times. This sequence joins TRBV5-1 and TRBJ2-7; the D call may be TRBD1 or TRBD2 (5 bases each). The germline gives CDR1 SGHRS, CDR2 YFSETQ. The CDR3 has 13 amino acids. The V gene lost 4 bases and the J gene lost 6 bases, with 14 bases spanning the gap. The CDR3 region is CASSARGEVEQYF. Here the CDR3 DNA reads TGCGCCAGCAGCGCCCGGGGCGAGGTCGAGCAGTACTTC.

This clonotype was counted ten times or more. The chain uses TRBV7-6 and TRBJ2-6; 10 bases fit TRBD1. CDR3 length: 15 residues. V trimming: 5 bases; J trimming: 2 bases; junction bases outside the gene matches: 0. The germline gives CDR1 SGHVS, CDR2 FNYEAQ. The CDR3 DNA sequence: TGTGCCAGCAGCGACAGGGGGCCTGGGGCCAACGTCCTGACTTTC. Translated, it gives CASSDRGPGANVLTF.

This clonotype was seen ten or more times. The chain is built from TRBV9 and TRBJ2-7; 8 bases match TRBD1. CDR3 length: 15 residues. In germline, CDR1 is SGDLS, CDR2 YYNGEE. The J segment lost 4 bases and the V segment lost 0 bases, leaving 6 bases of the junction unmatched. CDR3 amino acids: CASSVAGTGIYEQYF. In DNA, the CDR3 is TGTGCCAGCAGCGTAGCCGGGACAGGAATTTACGAGCAGTACTTC.